The present entry profiles one T cell receptor beta chain with its context. Original handling: Estimated nucleated cell counts came from reference gene primer amplification. Profiled with immunoSEQ multiplex PCR; TCRdb holds only in-frame clones, not every one. V, J and clone size reflect that table, while D and trimming were determined from the DNA. The table has about 230,000 clones, about four fifths seen once. This specimen comes from a study of blood T cell repertoires in COVID-19. Germline CDR1 reads SGHRS; CDR2 reads YFSETQ. The V end was cut by 0 bases, the J end by 11 bases, with 14 bases between. There are 13 residues in the CDR3.

This receptor was taken from a woman of 80 years or more with COVID-19, enrolled during active disease. The rearrangement uses TRBV5-1 and TRBJ1-2; D gene uncertain. Material: peripheral blood. CDR3 in DNA: TGCGCCAGCAGCTTGGCCACCGCGTCGCGGTACACCTTC. Its protein product is CASSLATASRYTF.